These T cell receptor beta chains were read from a single sample in a study of blood T cells in healthy people across ages. TCRdb re-derived calls from the 5' RACE reads in MiXCR, one entry per CDR3 protein. The data hold some 890,000 distinct CDR3 sequences, with about 28% observed a single time. The sample was also reused in another study, on T cells of mothers and their children.

The sample consisted of blood. The receptors shown here come from a woman between 40 and 50 years old in good health. The CDR3 runs from the conserved cysteine through the conserved F or W. A D gene is named only where the DNA matches it firmly. Size tells how often a clone was seen (once, few, many) or the class of an expanded clone, and some rows leave it out.

.	TRBV20-1	TRBJ1-1	.	CSGFVGNTEAFF	TGCAGTGGATTCGTTGGAAACACTGAAGCTTTCTTT
many	TRBV29-1	TRBJ2-5	.	CSVVRDLQETQYF	TGCAGCGTTGTCAGGGACCTCCAAGAGACCCAGTACTTC
.	TRBV10-3	TRBJ2-7	.	CAISESRVYEQYF	TGTGCCATCAGTGAGTCCAGAGTCTACGAGCAGTACTTC
many	TRBV20-1	TRBJ2-3	TRBD2	CSARDRVKVSGGARTQYF	TGCAGTGCTAGAGATCGGGTTAAAGTTAGCGGGGGGGCCCGGACGCAGTATTTT
many	TRBV20-1	TRBJ2-1	TRBD1	CSARPGTGRYNEQFF	TGCAGTGCTAGACCTGGGACAGGGCGCTACAATGAGCAGTTCTTC
.	TRBV20-1	TRBJ2-1	TRBD2	CSARVGASGPYNEQFF	TGCAGTGCTAGAGTAGGTGCTAGCGGTCCTTACAATGAGCAGTTCTTC
many	TRBV5-1	TRBJ1-2	TRBD1	CASSRWDSVNYGYTF	TGCGCCAGCAGCCGCTGGGACAGCGTAAACTATGGCTACACCTTC
many	TRBV7-2	TRBJ1-4	.	CASSLVVSPNEKLFF	TGTGCCAGCAGCTTAGTAGTCAGCCCTAATGAAAAACTGTTTTTT
few	TRBV20-1	TRBJ1-4	.	CSAKDPNREKLFF	TGCAGTGCGAAGGACCCGAATCGTGAAAAACTGTTTTTT
many	TRBV28	TRBJ2-7	.	CASSVGTYEQYF	TGTGCCAGCAGTGTGGGGACCTACGAGCAGTACTTC
.	TRBV3-1	TRBJ1-2	.	CASSQDPSTAYGYTF	TGTGCCAGCAGCCAAGATCCCAGTACAGCCTATGGCTACACCTTC
.	TRBV6-6	TRBJ2-7	.	CASSSNAGTRAPYEQYF	TGTGCCAGCAGTTCCAATGCCGGGACAAGAGCCCCCTACGAGCAGTACTTC
few	TRBV9	TRBJ2-1	TRBD2	CASSVEGRGGYNEQFF	TGTGCCAGCAGCGTAGAGGGGCGGGGGGGCTACAATGAGCAGTTCTTC
few	TRBV7-2	TRBJ2-1	.	CASSLTGVSSYNEQFF	TGTGCCAGCAGCTTAACGGGGGTGAGCTCCTACAATGAGCAGTTCTTC
.	TRBV7-9	TRBJ2-7	.	CASSVSTSSYEQYF	TGTGCCAGCAGCGTCTCAACGTCCTCCTACGAGCAGTACTTC
.	TRBV25-1	TRBJ1-5	.	CASSEVHSNQPQHF	TGTGCCAGCAGTGAAGTCCACAGCAATCAGCCCCAGCATTTT
.	TRBV20-1	TRBJ2-7	.	CSAKGGALEQYF	TGCAGTGCTAAGGGGGGGGCGTTGGAGCAGTACTTC
.	TRBV27	TRBJ2-6	TRBD1	CASSRQGTAGANVLTF	TGTGCCAGCAGCCGACAGGGAACAGCAGGGGCCAACGTCCTGACTTTC
few	TRBV7-9	TRBJ2-1	TRBD2	CASSPPRSGEYNEQFF	TGTGCCAGCAGCCCCCCCCGGAGCGGGGAATACAATGAGCAGTTCTTC
many	TRBV12-3/TRBV12-4	TRBJ1-2	.	CASRLGVMDFSGYTF	TGTGCCAGCAGGTTAGGGGTGATGGATTTCAGTGGCTACACCTTC
.	TRBV18	TRBJ2-5	TRBD2	CASSPGSVRGQETQYF	TGTGCCAGCTCACCAGGGTCGGTGCGGGGGCAAGAGACCCAGTACTTC
many	TRBV5-6	TRBJ2-5	.	CASSLVRGLETQYF	TGTGCCAGCAGCTTGGTTCGGGGGTTGGAGACCCAGTACTTC
.	TRBV30	TRBJ2-7	.	CAWAVGKGYEQYF	TGTGCCTGGGCTGTAGGGAAGGGATACGAGCAGTACTTC
.	TRBV20-1	TRBJ1-1	.	CSGWQGTPGAEAFF	TGCAGTGGATGGCAGGGGACTCCAGGAGCTGAAGCTTTCTTT
.	TRBV3-1	TRBJ1-1	.	CASSPTWGNTEAFF	TGTGCCAGCAGCCCGACTTGGGGGAACACTGAAGCTTTCTTT
few	TRBV7-9	TRBJ2-4	.	CASTATGLGNIQYF	TGTGCCAGCACCGCAACGGGACTGGGGAACATTCAGTACTTC
.	TRBV7-2	TRBJ2-2	TRBD1	CASSSAGTGFYGELFF	TGTGCCAGCAGCTCCGCCGGGACAGGGTTTTACGGGGAGCTGTTTTTT
few	TRBV5-1	TRBJ2-5	.	CASSQFYKQYF	TGCGCCAGCAGCCAATTCTACAAGCAGTACTTC
.	TRBV7-9	TRBJ2-1	.	CASNLYNEQFF	TGCGCCAGCAACCTATACAATGAGCAGTTCTTC
.	TRBV5-1	TRBJ2-7	TRBD1	CASSLAGTGGPYNEQYF	TGCGCCAGCAGCTTGGCCGGGACAGGGGGACCCTACAATGAGCAGTACTTC
.	TRBV6-2/TRBV6-3	TRBJ1-1	TRBD1	CASRYGQGQGFF	TGTGCCAGCAGATACGGACAGGGGCAAGGTTTCTTT
many	TRBV28	TRBJ2-4	.	CASSLYEGPLAKNIQYF	TGTGCCAGCAGTTTATACGAGGGTCCTTTAGCCAAAAACATTCAGTACTTC
.	TRBV20-1	TRBJ2-6	.	CSGGALQGANARTF	TGCAGTGGGGGGGCCCTCCAAGGGGCCAACGCCCGGACTTTC
.	TRBV6-5	TRBJ1-1	TRBD1	CASSYSTGRAEAFF	TGTGCCAGCAGTTACTCGACAGGGAGGGCTGAAGCTTTCTTT